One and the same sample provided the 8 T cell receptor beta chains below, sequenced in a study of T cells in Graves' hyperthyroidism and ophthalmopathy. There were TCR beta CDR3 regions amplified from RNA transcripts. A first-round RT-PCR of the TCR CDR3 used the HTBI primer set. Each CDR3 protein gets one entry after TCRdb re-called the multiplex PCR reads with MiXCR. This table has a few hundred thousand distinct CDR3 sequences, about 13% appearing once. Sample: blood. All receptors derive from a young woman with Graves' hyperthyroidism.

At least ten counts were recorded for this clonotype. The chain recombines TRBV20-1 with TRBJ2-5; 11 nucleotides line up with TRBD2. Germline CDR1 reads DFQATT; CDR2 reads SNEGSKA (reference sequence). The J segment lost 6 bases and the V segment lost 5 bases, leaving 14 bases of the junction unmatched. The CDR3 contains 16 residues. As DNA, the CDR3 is TGCAGTGCTTCCGATGGTAGCGGGGGGGCCGGGAAGACCCAGTACTTC. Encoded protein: CSASDGSGGAGKTQYF.

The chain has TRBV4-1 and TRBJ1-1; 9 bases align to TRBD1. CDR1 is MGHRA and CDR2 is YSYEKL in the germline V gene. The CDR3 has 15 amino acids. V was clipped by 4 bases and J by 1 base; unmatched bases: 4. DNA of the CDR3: TGCGCCAGCAGCCCCGGACAGGGGCCGAACACTGAAGCTTTCTTT. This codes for CASSPGQGPNTEAFF.

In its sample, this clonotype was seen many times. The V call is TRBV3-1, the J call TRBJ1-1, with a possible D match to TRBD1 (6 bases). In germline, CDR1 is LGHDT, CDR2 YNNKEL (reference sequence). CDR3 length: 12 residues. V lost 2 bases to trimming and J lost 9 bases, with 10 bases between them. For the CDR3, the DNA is TGTGCCAGCAGCCAACGGACAGAGAAAGCTTTCTTT. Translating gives CASSQRTEKAFF.

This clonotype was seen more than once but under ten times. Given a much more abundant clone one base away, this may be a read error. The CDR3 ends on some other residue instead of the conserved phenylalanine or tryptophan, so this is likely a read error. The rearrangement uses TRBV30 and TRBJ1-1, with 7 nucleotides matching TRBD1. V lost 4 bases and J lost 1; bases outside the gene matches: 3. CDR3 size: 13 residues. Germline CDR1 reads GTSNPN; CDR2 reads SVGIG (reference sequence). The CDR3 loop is CAWMGQPNTEAFL. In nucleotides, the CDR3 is TGTGCCTGGATGGGACAGCCGAACACTGAAGCTTTCCTT.

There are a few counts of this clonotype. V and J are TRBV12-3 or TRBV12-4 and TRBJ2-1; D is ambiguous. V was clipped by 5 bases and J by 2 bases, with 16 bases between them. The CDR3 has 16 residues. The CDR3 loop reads CASSRVVGGPYNEQFF. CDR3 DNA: TGTGCCAGCAGTCGGGTTGTTGGCGGTCCCTACAATGAGCAGTTCTTC.

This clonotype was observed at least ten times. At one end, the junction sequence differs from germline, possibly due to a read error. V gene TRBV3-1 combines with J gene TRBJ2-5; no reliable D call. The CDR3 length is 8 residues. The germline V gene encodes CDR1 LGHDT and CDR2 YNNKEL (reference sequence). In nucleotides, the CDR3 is TGTGCCAGCAGCCAGGTTGACTTC. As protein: CASSQVDF.

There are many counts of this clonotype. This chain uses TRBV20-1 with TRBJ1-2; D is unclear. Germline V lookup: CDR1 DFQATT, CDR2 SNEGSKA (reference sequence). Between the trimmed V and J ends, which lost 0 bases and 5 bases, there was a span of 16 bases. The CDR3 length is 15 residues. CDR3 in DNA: TGCAGTGCTAGAGATCGTGGCAGAAGGGATTATGGCTACACCTTC. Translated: CSARDRGRRDYGYTF.

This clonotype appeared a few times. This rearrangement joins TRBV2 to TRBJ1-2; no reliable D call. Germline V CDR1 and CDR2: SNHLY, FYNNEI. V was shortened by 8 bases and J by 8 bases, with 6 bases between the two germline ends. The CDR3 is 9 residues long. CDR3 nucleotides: TGTGCCAGCCTTAGGGGCTACACCTTC. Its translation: CASLRGYTF.